Listed below are T cell receptor beta chains from one sample, sequenced in a study of response to subunit inactivated influenza vaccine. Using its own MiXCR run on the RT-PCR reads, TCRdb lists one record per CDR3 protein. The sample consists of around 520,000 distinct CDR3 sequences, roughly 27% of them appearing once. The specimen was CD4+ T cells sorted from PBMCs, collected less than 6 days after vaccination. Receptor source: a man aged 45-60 years who received an inactivated influenza vaccine. The CDR3 runs from the conserved cysteine through the conserved F or W. A D gene is named only where the DNA matches it firmly. A row's size may be missing; if present it is once, few, many or a size class.

v_call	cdr3_length	j_call	clone_size	d_call	cdr3_aa	cdr3_nt
TRBV4-2	16	TRBJ2-3	NA	TRBD2	CASSQVDGGASDTQYF	TGTGCCAGCAGCCAAGTGGACGGGGGGGCGTCAGATACGCAGTATTTT
TRBV28	13	TRBJ2-7	NA	NA	CASVQAPGYEQYF	TGTGCCAGCGTGCAGGCCCCGGGGTACGAGCAGTACTTC
TRBV20-1	14	TRBJ2-7	few	NA	CSARATGRGYEQYF	TGCAGTGCTAGAGCCACGGGCAGGGGCTACGAGCAGTACTTC
TRBV7-9	12	TRBJ2-7	few	NA	CASRSNSYEQYF	TGTGCCAGCAGATCCAACTCCTACGAGCAGTACTTC
TRBV12-3/TRBV12-4	15	TRBJ1-5	many	NA	CASRSRLDSNQPQHF	TGTGCCAGCAGATCTCGACTGGATAGCAATCAGCCCCAGCATTTT
TRBV5-1	17	TRBJ2-7	few	TRBD2	CASSRGGLAGDNYEQYF	TGCGCCAGCAGCAGGGGGGGACTAGCGGGAGACAACTACGAGCAGTACTTC
TRBV18	16	TRBJ2-1	NA	NA	CASSPPEGAAYNEQFF	TGTGCCAGCTCACCCCCGGAGGGGGCTGCCTACAATGAGCAGTTCTTC
TRBV28	15	TRBJ2-2	few	NA	CASSLSGGRTGELFF	TGTGCCAGCAGTTTATCCGGGGGCCGAACCGGGGAGCTGTTTTTT
TRBV12-3/TRBV12-4	15	TRBJ2-2	NA	NA	CATEWGGSNTGELFF	TGTGCCACCGAGTGGGGCGGCTCGAACACCGGGGAGCTGTTTTTT
TRBV5-1	14	TRBJ2-2	NA	TRBD1	CASSGTGGTGELFF	TGCGCCAGTTCCGGGACAGGAGGTACCGGGGAGCTGTTTTTT
TRBV20-1	15	TRBJ2-7	NA	NA	CSAPGQEGVGYEQYF	TGCAGTGCTCCTGGACAGGAGGGGGTCGGGTACGAGCAGTACTTC
TRBV4-1	15	TRBJ1-2	few	TRBD1	CASRAQGADNYGYTF	TGCGCCAGCAGAGCACAGGGGGCGGACAACTATGGCTACACCTTC
TRBV20-1	17	TRBJ1-1	NA	TRBD1	CSAREGLDGQGGPEAFF	TGCAGTGCTAGAGAAGGGTTGGATGGACAGGGGGGTCCTGAAGCTTTCTTT
TRBV29-1	14	TRBJ2-5	few	NA	CSVEDPGVQETQYF	TGCAGCGTTGAAGACCCCGGGGTGCAGGAGACCCAGTACTTC
TRBV5-1	14	TRBJ1-2	few	TRBD1	CASSQQGSIYGYTF	TGCGCCAGCAGTCAACAGGGGAGTATTTATGGCTACACCTTC
TRBV12-3/TRBV12-4	13	TRBJ1-1	NA	NA	CASSLARRTEAFF	TGTGCCAGCAGTTTAGCGCGACGGACTGAAGCTTTCTTT
TRBV20-1	14	TRBJ2-7	NA	NA	CSANSRARPYEQYF	TGCAGTGCTAATAGTCGGGCTAGGCCCTACGAGCAGTACTTC
TRBV12-5	14	TRBJ2-7	NA	NA	CASGLGGETYEQYF	TGTGCTAGTGGTTTGGGGGGTGAGACCTACGAGCAGTACTTC
TRBV19	12	TRBJ1-1	few	NA	CASSIPGSEAFF	TGTGCCAGTAGTATCCCAGGCAGTGAAGCTTTCTTT
TRBV7-2	15	TRBJ1-4	few	NA	CASSSQAGPGEKLFF	TGTGCCAGCAGCTCCCAGGCGGGTCCGGGCGAAAAACTGTTTTTT
TRBV6-2/TRBV6-3	14	TRBJ1-4	NA	TRBD1	CASRGDRAIEKLFF	TGTGCCAGCAGGGGGGACAGAGCCATAGAAAAACTGTTTTTT
TRBV20-1	12	TRBJ1-2	NA	NA	CSASWGPVGYTF	TGCAGTGCTAGCTGGGGGCCAGTAGGCTACACCTTC
TRBV5-5	16	TRBJ2-2	NA	TRBD2	CASSLRPAGDTGELFF	TGTGCCAGCAGCTTGCGTCCAGCGGGGGACACCGGGGAGCTGTTTTTT
TRBV5-6	18	TRBJ2-6	NA	TRBD1	CAPTGGAPRVPGANVLTF	TGTGCCCCAACAGGGGGAGCTCCTAGAGTACCTGGGGCCAACGTCCTGACTTTC
TRBV11-1	18	TRBJ2-1	NA	NA	CASSPTTSFSLAWNEQFF	TGTGCCAGCAGCCCTACGACAAGTTTCAGTTTGGCGTGGAATGAGCAGTTCTTC
TRBV5-1	16	TRBJ2-1	NA	TRBD1	CASSLVLDREDNEQFF	TGCGCCAGCAGCTTGGTCTTGGACAGGGAGGACAATGAGCAGTTCTTC
TRBV6-1	16	TRBJ2-1	NA	TRBD2	CATAMGSGSWYNEQFF	TGTGCCACCGCAATGGGCAGCGGGAGTTGGTACAATGAGCAGTTCTTC